This T cell receptor (beta chain) was captured in a study of patients and donors after allogeneic stem cell transplantation. TCRdb independently ran MiXCR on the RT-PCR reads; one entry per CDR3 protein. The sample has around 200,000 distinct CDR3 sequences; around two fifths are singletons. This clonotype was detected only a few times. The sequence derives from a human donor who was either an allogeneic HSCT recipient or a stem cell or donor lymphocyte infusion donor (not recorded which). It is not recorded whose cells these are; they may come from a transplant donor. The sample consisted of blood, either unsorted or a sorted T cell fraction (not recorded which).

The CDR3 protein is CASSSRGATYNEQFF. The CDR3 DNA reads TGTGCCAGCAGCTCCAGGGGGGCCACCTACAATGAGCAGTTCTTC. V gene TRBV7-3 combines with J gene TRBJ2-1; D perhaps matches TRBD1 (7 bases). Deletions cut 4 bases from V and 2 bases from J, with 12 bases between. The CDR3 extends over 15 amino acids. Germline V gene sequence: CDR1 SGHTA, CDR2 FQGTGA.